Listed below are T cell receptor beta chains from one sample, sequenced in a study of cytomegalovirus exposure and HLA in healthy donors. The table came from immunoSEQ multiplex PCR; TCRdb's copy has only in-frame clones and leaves some out. The sample lists around 130,000 clones; approximately 82% were seen once. The specimen was PBMCs. These receptors all come from a man in his fifties in good health and CMV-seronegative. Both conserved end residues are part of each CDR3. D genes are given only for firm matches. Clone sizes are given selectively: once, few, many, or a class where the clone is expanded.

d_gene	len	abundance	v_gene	j_gene	CDR3nt	CDR3aa
-	15	-	TRBV4-1	TRBJ1-4	TGCGCCAGCAGCCACCGGACTTGGGCCGACGAAAAACTGTTTTTT	CASSHRTWADEKLFF
-	14	once	TRBV5-1	TRBJ1-1	TGCGCCAGCAGCACCGGACAAGGGAACACTGAAGCTTTCTTT	CASSTGQGNTEAFF
-	13	-	TRBV7-9	TRBJ2-5	TGTGCCAGCAGCCGAGACAGCCGCGAGACCCAGTACTTC	CASSRDSRETQYF
-	14	-	TRBV5-4	TRBJ1-6	TGTGCCAGCAGCGTGACAAACTATAATTCACCCCTCCACTTT	CASSVTNYNSPLHF
TRBD1	15	-	TRBV4-3	TRBJ1-5	TGCGCCAGCAGCCAGGACAGGGGGATCAATCAGCCCCAGCATTTT	CASSQDRGINQPQHF
-	15	-	TRBV7-2	TRBJ1-1	TGTGCCAGCAGCTTTTCGGCGGGCCTGAACACTGAAGCTTTCTTT	CASSFSAGLNTEAFF
-	17	few	TRBV9	TRBJ1-6	TGTGCCAGCAGCGTAGATATGACGGGGGGGGGCAATTCACCCCTCCACTTT	CASSVDMTGGGNSPLHF
TRBD1	15	-	TRBV2	TRBJ1-2	TGTGCCAGCAGCGCCGGGACAGGGGGAGGCTATGGCTACACCTTC	CASSAGTGGGYGYTF
TRBD2	15	few	TRBV5-1	TRBJ2-5	TGCGCCAGCAGCTTGTATGGGGGGGACCAAGAGACCCAGTACTTC	CASSLYGGDQETQYF
TRBD1	13	-	TRBV6-1	TRBJ1-1	TGTGCCAGCAGCCTTGGACAGGGCACTGAAGCTTTCTTT	CASSLGQGTEAFF
-	15	few	TRBV5-5	TRBJ1-1	TGTGCCAGCAGCTGGGGTGGAGGCCTGAACACTGAAGCTTTCTTT	CASSWGGGLNTEAFF
TRBD1	17	-	TRBV6-1	TRBJ2-7	TGTGCCAGCAGTGAAGAAACCGGGACAGGGAATATCTACGAGCAGTACTTC	CASSEETGTGNIYEQYF
-	17	-	TRBV7-6	TRBJ1-1	TGTGCCAGCAGCTTAGTGGGCAGCAGGTTGTCAAGCACTGAAGCTTTCTTT	CASSLVGSRLSSTEAFF
TRBD1	15	-	TRBV27	TRBJ1-2	TGTGCCAGCAGTTTAAGGGCAGGGGGCGCGGGCGGCTACACCTTC	CASSLRAGGAGGYTF
TRBD1	14	-	TRBV19	TRBJ1-5	TGTGCCAGTAGTATCAGACAGGGGGGTCAGCCCCAGCATTTT	CASSIRQGGQPQHF
-	12	-	TRBV29-1	TRBJ2-1	TGCAGCGTTACTCGGGGTTACAATGAGCAGTTCTTC	CSVTRGYNEQFF
-	13	-	TRBV27	TRBJ1-2	TGTGCCAGCAGTCCTCGGGGGATGAGTGGCTACACCTTC	CASSPRGMSGYTF
TRBD2	15	-	TRBV19	TRBJ2-1	TGTGCCAGTTCGTACGGACTAGCAAAAGTGAATGAGCAGTTCTTC	CASSYGLAKVNEQFF
-	13	-	TRBV6-4	TRBJ1-2	TGTGCCAGCAGTGAAGGAGCTAACTATGGCTACACCTTC	CASSEGANYGYTF
TRBD2	15	few	TRBV29-1	TRBJ2-3	TGCAGCGCCGACCTGTTAGCGGGGATCACAGATACGCAGTATTTT	CSADLLAGITDTQYF
TRBD1	18	-	TRBV5-1	TRBJ2-2	TGCGCCAGCAGACCCTGGGGAGAAGGACAGGGGGCCTCCGGGGAGCTGTTTTTT	CASRPWGEGQGASGELFF
TRBD1	16	-	TRBV30	TRBJ2-7	TGTGCCTGGATTCCGATCGGGACAGACCACTCCTACGAGCAGTACTTC	CAWIPIGTDHSYEQYF
TRBD1	14	-	TRBV19	TRBJ1-1	TGTGCCAGTAGACGACAGGGGGAAAACACTGAAGCTTTCTTT	CASRRQGENTEAFF
-	12	once	TRBV30	TRBJ2-7	TGTGCATCGGGATACGGTCGCTACGAGCAGTACTTC	CASGYGRYEQYF
TRBD1	14	-	TRBV5-1	TRBJ1-5	TGCGCCAGCAGCCCAAGACAGGGGGATCAGCCCCAGCATTTT	CASSPRQGDQPQHF
TRBD1	14	-	TRBV4-1	TRBJ1-5	TGCGCCAGCAGCCCGGGACAGGGCTCTAGGCCCCAGCATTTT	CASSPGQGSRPQHF
TRBD1	11	few	TRBV6-5	TRBJ1-1	TGTGCCGCACGACAGGGTTTCAAAGCTTTCTTT	CAARQGFKAFF
TRBD1	15	-	TRBV6-1	TRBJ2-2	TGTGCCACCACGGGCCAGGGGGCGCCCACCGGGGAGCTGTTTTTT	CATTGQGAPTGELFF
-	13	once	TRBV18	TRBJ1-5	TGTGCCAGCTCATTCAGGGATCTTGGGCCCCAGCATTTT	CASSFRDLGPQHF
-	14	-	TRBV30	TRBJ1-6	TGTGCCTATCGAAATGGCGGGAATAGTTCACCCCTCCACTTT	CAYRNGGNSSPLHF
TRBD2	16	-	TRBV7-2	TRBJ2-5	TGTGCCAGCAGCCTCCGGACTAGCGGGATCCAAGAGACCCAGTACTTC	CASSLRTSGIQETQYF
TRBD1	15	-	TRBV28	TRBJ1-4	TGTGCCAGCAGCCCCATCGGACAGGGAGAAGAAAAACTGTTTTTT	CASSPIGQGEEKLFF
-	14	once	TRBV4-3	TRBJ2-5	TGCGCCAGCAGCCAGGGGGCAGGGGGGGAGACCCAGTACTTC	CASSQGAGGETQYF
TRBD2	15	-	TRBV19	TRBJ2-3	TGTGCCAGTAGTATCCGCCGGGGGGGCACAGATACGCAGTATTTT	CASSIRRGGTDTQYF
-	16	-	TRBV5-1	TRBJ1-6	TGCGCCAGCAGCTTGTCAGGGTCCCTCAGTAATTCACCCCTCCACTTT	CASSLSGSLSNSPLHF
TRBD1	15	-	TRBV2	TRBJ1-4	TGTGCCAGCACTGAGGAAGGGACAGCTAATGAAAAACTGTTTTTT	CASTEEGTANEKLFF
-	16	-	TRBV7-3	TRBJ2-2	TGTGCCAGCAGCTTGGGTCCGACAGGGAACACCGGGGAGCTGTTTTTT	CASSLGPTGNTGELFF
TRBD1	14	-	TRBV2	TRBJ1-1	TGTGCCAGCAGTGGGACAGGTGGGGGCACTGAAGCTTTCTTT	CASSGTGGGTEAFF
TRBD2	22	once	TRBV29-1	TRBJ2-2	TGCAGCGTTGAAGATCTTCTGCATCCGGGACTAGCGGGGGGGCCAGACACCGGGGAGCTGTTTTTT	CSVEDLLHPGLAGGPDTGELFF
-	15	-	TRBV2	TRBJ2-5	TGTGCCAGCAATTCTGAGGGTATACCCGCGGAGACCCAGTACTTC	CASNSEGIPAETQYF
TRBD1	15	-	TRBV2	TRBJ2-2	TGTGCCAGCATTCCGGACAGGGCGGGCACCGGGGAGCTGTTTTTT	CASIPDRAGTGELFF
-	16	-	TRBV7-6	TRBJ2-1	TGTGCCAGCAGCTTAGTTGGAGGGGCGGTCTACAATGAGCAGTTCTTC	CASSLVGGAVYNEQFF
-	13	few	TRBV4-1	TRBJ2-7	TGCGCCAGCAGCCAAGAACCGGGTTACGAGCAGTACTTC	CASSQEPGYEQYF
-	13	-	TRBV7-9	TRBJ2-7	TGTGCCAGCAGCTTACCCGTGTCCTACGAGCAGTACTTC	CASSLPVSYEQYF
TRBD2	17	-	TRBV4-1	TRBJ2-1	TGCGCCAGCAGCCAAGGGCGCACTAGCGGGTCCTACAATGAGCAGTTCTTC	CASSQGRTSGSYNEQFF
TRBD1	15	once	TRBV9	TRBJ2-5	TGTGCCAGCAGCTCGGCAGGGGGCGCGGGAGAGACCCAGTACTTC	CASSSAGGAGETQYF
-	17	once	TRBV5-1	TRBJ2-2	TGCGCCAGCAGCTCGATAGCGCGTGGGGAAATCACCGGGGAGCTGTTTTTT	CASSSIARGEITGELFF
-	14	-	TRBV19	TRBJ2-5	TGTGCCAGTGGCCCCCCCGGCCTCGGGGGGACCCAGTACTTC	CASGPPGLGGTQYF
TRBD1	13	-	TRBV27	TRBJ2-5	TGTGCCAGCACTCGTGCCTCCGGGACAGAGATTTACTTC	CASTRASGTEIYF
TRBD1	16	-	TRBV5-1	TRBJ1-6	TGCGCCAGCAGTCGAGACGGACAGGGATTTGTTTCACCCCTCCACTTT	CASSRDGQGFVSPLHF
-	14	-	TRBV6-5	TRBJ1-4	TGTGCCAGCAGTTACGAGGCAGGGGAAGAAAAACTGTTTTTT	CASSYEAGEEKLFF
-	15	-	TRBV9	TRBJ1-6	TGTGCCAGCAGCTCCGACGGGGAAGGGAATTCACCCCTCCACTTT	CASSSDGEGNSPLHF